The source of this TCR beta chain is a study of blood T cells in healthy people across ages. The use of a sample-barcoded 5' primer and a J-beta primer mix characterized a second PCR of roughly 7 to 11 cycles. TCRdb passed the 5' RACE reads through MiXCR, listing each CDR3 protein once. The sample contains around 690,000 distinct CDR3 sequences, approximately 59% of which appear only once. Sequences were obtained from blood. This sequence originates from a man between 60 and 70 years old in good health.

The CDR3 bases are TGTGCCAGCAGCCCACAGGGGCGATTAGGCGAGCAGTACTTC. Protein: CASSPQGRLGEQYF. The J gene is TRBJ2-7, the V gene TRBV3-1; 7 nucleotides agree with TRBD1. Germline V gene sequence: CDR1 LGHDT, CDR2 YNNKEL (reference sequence). The CDR3 is 14 amino acids. Germline trimming cut 4 bases from V and 6 bases from J; bases unmatched to any gene: 9.